The 19 T cell receptor beta chains reported below all come from one sample, sequenced in a study of blood T cell repertoires in COVID-19 (TCRdb year 2020). Library creation used the immunoSEQ multiplex PCR assay. This is the immuneACCESS table as TCRdb keeps it, with only in-frame sequences that have V and J called. A part of the clones is gone; compared with another copy, unresolved V genes explain less than half, and the rest is unexplained. This sample gives roughly 250,000 clones in total; 85% to 95% of them show up just once. Clones ranked in the top ten supply 0.83% of the sample. Sequenced input: peripheral blood. These receptors all come from a man aged 25-45 years with COVID-19, enrolled during active disease.

This rearrangement joins TRBV7-9 to TRBJ1-4; D not resolved. Germline V gives CDR1 SEHNR, CDR2 FQNEAQ (reference sequence). Trimming took 1 base from V and 8 from J, leaving 11 bases between them. CDR3 size: 14 residues. This CDR3 is CASSLEVANEKLFF. CDR3 nucleotide sequence: TGTGCCAGCAGCTTAGAAGTGGCAAACGAAAAACTGTTTTTT.

This clone was picked up one time. The V gene is TRBV19, the J gene TRBJ1-5, with 7 nucleotides matching TRBD1. V dropped 5 bases and J dropped 6; count of bases not matched to a gene: 7. Germline values: CDR1 LNHDA, CDR2 SQIVND (reference sequence). The CDR3 extends over 14 amino acids. CDR3 residues: CASSEDRAVQPQHF. The CDR3 bases are TGTGCCAGTAGTGAAGACAGGGCGGTTCAGCCCCAGCATTTT. Supplemented by reference TRBV19 and TRBJ1-5, the full variable domain reads DGGITQSPKYLFRKEGQNVTLSCEQNLNHDAMYWYRQDPGQGLRLIYYSQIVNDFQKGDIAEGYSVSREKKESFPLTVTSAQKNPTAFYLCASSEDRAVQPQHFGDGTRLSIL.

The chain uses TRBV6-4 and TRBJ2-5; 9 nucleotides match TRBD2. In germline, CDR1 is MRHNA, CDR2 SNTAGT. The CDR3 is 15 amino acids. The J segment lost 3 bases and the V segment lost 5 bases, leaving 7 bases of the junction unmatched. CDR3 region: CASSNSAGGKETQYF. CDR3 bases: TGTGCCAGCAGTAATTCAGCGGGGGGTAAAGAGACCCAGTACTTC.

The CDR3 sequence is CASSEQGVNTEAFF. The CDR3 DNA is TGTGCCAGCAGTGAACAGGGGGTAAACACTGAAGCTTTCTTT. V usage is TRBV6-1 and J usage is TRBJ1-1; TRBD1 matches at 7 bases. The germline CDR1 and CDR2 sequences are MNHNS and SASEGT. V was clipped by 2 bases and J by 2 bases; unmatched bases: 2. This CDR3 contains 14 residues.

This clone occurred once. The rearrangement joins TRBV30 to TRBJ2-3, with unresolved D. Between the trimmed V and J ends, which lost 3 bases and 3 bases, there was a span of 4 bases. The length of the CDR3 is 11 residues. Germline loops: CDR1 GTSNPN, CDR2 SVGIG (reference sequence). CDR3 in amino acids: CAWSMTDTQYF. The CDR3, as DNA: TGTGCCTGGAGCATGACAGATACGCAGTATTTT.

This clone showed up just a few times. The chain recombines TRBV24-1 with TRBJ2-1; a weak D match, TRBD2 (7 bases). CDR3 length: 14 amino acids. Per the germline V gene, CDR1 is KGHDR and CDR2 is SFDVKD. Trimming shortened V by 2 bases and J by 11 bases, and 15 bases separated the two germline ends. The CDR3 DNA is TGTGCCACCAGTGATTCCATGGGGGGGCGAAAGCAGTTCTTC. Its translation is CATSDSMGGRKQFF.

This rearrangement joins TRBV27 to TRBJ2-7, with D perhaps TRBD2 (5 bases). This CDR3 is built from 14 residues. Germline loops: CDR1 MNHEY, CDR2 SMNVEV (reference sequence). The ends were cut back, 5 bases at V and 1 base at J, with 12 bases in the middle. CDR3 region: CASSRGAASYEQYF. The CDR3 coding sequence is TGTGCCAGCAGTCGTGGAGCGGCTTCCTACGAGCAGTACTTC.

J is TRBJ1-3 and V is TRBV29-1, with D unclear. Trimming removed 6 bases from V and 2 bases from J, with 5 bases in between. The CDR3 is 11 residues long. Germline assignment: CDR1 SQVTM and CDR2 ANQGSEA. Here the CDR3 reads CSVSPGNTIYF. The CDR3 DNA reads as TGCAGCGTGTCTCCTGGAAACACCATATATTTT.

J is TRBJ2-1 and V is TRBV5-5; a possible D gene is TRBD2 (6 bases). Deletions cut 5 bases from V and 0 bases from J, with 12 bases between. CDR3 length equals 15 residues. Germline V lookup: CDR1 SGHKS, CDR2 YYEKEE (reference sequence). Written as DNA, the CDR3 is TGTGCCAGCAGGCTGGGGGGAAGCTCCTACAATGAGCAGTTCTTC. It encodes CASRLGGSSYNEQFF.

The V gene is TRBV6-5, the J gene TRBJ2-1; D unclear. This CDR3 comprises 13 residues. V was clipped by 3 bases and J by 6 bases, with 9 bases between them. CDR1 MNHEY and CDR2 SVGAGI come from the germline V gene. The CDR3 protein is CASSYGPPNEQFF. For the CDR3, the DNA is TGTGCCAGCAGTTATGGGCCACCCAATGAGCAGTTCTTC.

The genes are TRBV11-1 and TRBJ2-7, with 8 nucleotides matching TRBD1. V dropped 5 bases and J dropped 6; count of bases not matched to a gene: 12. The CDR3 runs 15 residues. Looked up from germline, CDR1 is SGHAT and CDR2 is FQDESV (reference sequence). The CDR3 bases are TGTGCCAGCAGCCAAGCCGGGACAGGAGTCTCCGAGCAGTACTTC. Translated, it gives CASSQAGTGVSEQYF.

This chain's CDR3 is CASSGAGGNTGELFF. For the CDR3, the DNA is TGTGCCAGCAGTGGGGCAGGGGGAAACACCGGGGAGCTGTTTTTT. The chain employs TRBV2 and TRBJ2-2, with TRBD1 matching 7 bases. V shed 4 bases, J shed 2 bases, and the junction held 4 bases outside the gene matches. Germline CDR1 and CDR2: SNHLY and FYNNEI. This CDR3 region has 15 residues.

V is TRBV5-1 and J is TRBJ1-1, with 7 bases lining up with TRBD1. The germline V gene has CDR1 SGHRS and CDR2 YFSETQ. This CDR3 comprises 16 residues. V trimming: 3 bases; J trimming: 1 base; junction bases outside the gene matches: 9. The CDR3 DNA reads as TGCGCCAGCAGCTCACGAACCGGGACAGAGAACACTGAAGCTTTCTTT. It is translated as CASSSRTGTENTEAFF.

The genes are TRBV5-1 and TRBJ1-1; 9 nucleotides match TRBD1. V was pared by 1 base and J by 3 bases, with 7 bases of the junction left unmatched. In germline, CDR1 is SGHRS, CDR2 YFSETQ. This CDR3 comprises 16 residues. The CDR3 DNA sequence: TGCGCCAGCAGCTTGATCCGGGACAGGGTCCACACTGAAGCTTTCTTT. It translates to CASSLIRDRVHTEAFF.

The rearrangement joins TRBV30 to TRBJ2-3; 9 positions agree with TRBD1. After removal of 4 bases from V and 5 bases from J, the junction contained 13 bases not matched to a gene. Germline CDR1 GTSNPN, CDR2 SVGIG (reference sequence). The CDR3 runs 16 residues. The CDR3 region is CAWKRIGTGFGDTQYF. CDR3 coding DNA: TGTGCCTGGAAACGGATCGGGACAGGGTTCGGAGATACGCAGTATTTT. The full variable domain, its missing parts supplied by reference TRBV30 and TRBJ2-3, is SQTIHQWPATLVQPVGSPLSLECTVEGTSNPNLYWYRQAAGRGLQLLFYSVGIGQISSEVPQNLSASRPQDRQFILSSKKLLLSDSGFYLCAWKRIGTGFGDTQYFGPGTRLTVL.

The V gene is TRBV27, the J gene TRBJ2-1; D might be TRBD2 (7 bases). The CDR3 consists of 17 residues. The V end was cut by 2 bases, the J end by 4 bases, with 18 bases between. Germline values: CDR1 MNHEY, CDR2 SMNVEV (reference sequence). The CDR3 DNA follows: TGTGCCAGCAGTTTAGAGTTTGGGCGGGGGCCGTACAATGAGCAGTTCTTC. This translates into CASSLEFGRGPYNEQFF.

The V and J genes are TRBV5-1 and TRBJ1-4; tentative D call: TRBD1 (5 bases). The CDR3 is made up of 15 amino acids. Germline V lookup: CDR1 SGHRS, CDR2 YFSETQ. V was pared by 0 bases and J by 6 bases, with 12 bases between. The CDR3 here is CASSLAGGSDEKLFF. DNA of the CDR3: TGCGCCAGCAGCTTGGCCGGGGGATCTGATGAAAAACTGTTTTTT.

This rearrangement joins TRBV11-2 to TRBJ1-1, with D tentatively TRBD1 (5 bases). The CDR3 length is 13 residues. Germline CDR1 reads SGHAT; CDR2 reads FQNNGV. Between the trimmed V and J ends, which lost 6 bases and 6 bases, there was a span of 14 bases. The CDR3 reads CASRFLGQAEAFF. CDR3 nucleotide sequence: TGTGCCAGCAGGTTTCTGGGGCAAGCTGAAGCTTTCTTT.

The J gene is TRBJ1-1, the V gene TRBV9; D is undetermined. Looked up from germline, CDR1 is SGDLS and CDR2 is YYNGEE. The CDR3 is 14 residues long. The ends were cut back, 3 bases at V and 1 base at J, with 10 bases in the middle. The CDR3 nucleotides are TGTGCCAGCAGCGAGAGGGCCTCGAACACTGAAGCTTTCTTT. It codes for CASSERASNTEAFF.